What follows are 11 T cell receptor beta chains derived from one specimen sequenced in a study of human T cells and chemical hapten exposure (dated by TCRdb to the early 2020s). The time point label, as the study defines it: pre-sensitization, week 0. The label giving this sample's treatment or condition can be read as: therapeutic diphenylcyclopropenone sensitization with weekly scalp DPC. Library method: RACE. The reads were generated on a NextSeq 500. In-frame beta chains were kept once TCRdb had trimmed the public reads at Q25 with fastp and called clones with MiXCR. Rows are unified per CDR3 protein, each entry keeping the most common DNA and genes. This sample comprises some 300,000 distinct CDR3 sequences, 4.5% to 7% of them detected only once. The top ten clones comprise over 7% of the sample. The specimen comprised whole blood, sampled in connection with sensitization to the hapten diphenylcyclopropenone (DPC). The receptors were sampled from a woman aged 18-30 years with alopecia areata. Some clones in this sample may be carry-over from other donors' samples.

The rearrangement links TRBV7-9 to TRBJ1-1, with a tentative D call TRBD1 (6 bases). This CDR3 spans 15 amino acids. V gave up 2 bases and J gave up 5 bases, with 15 bases separating them. CDR1 is SEHNR, CDR2 FQNEAQ, per germline (reference sequence). CDR3 DNA sequence: TGTGCCAGCAGCTTATACAGGGCCCCGGGGACTGAAGCTTTCTTT. As protein: CASSLYRAPGTEAFF.

This clonotype was observed at least ten times. This rearrangement joins TRBV6-4 to TRBJ2-3, with a tentative D call TRBD2 (5 bases). Germline V lookup: CDR1 MRHNA, CDR2 SNTAGT. With 2 bases removed from V and 4 bases from J, the gap between germline ends came to 16 bases. The CDR3 spans 16 residues. CDR3 sequence: CASSDPVQRAPDTQYF. Written as DNA, the CDR3 is TGTGCCAGCAGTGACCCCGTCCAGAGGGCCCCAGATACGCAGTATTTT.

This clonotype was observed many times. V usage is TRBV4-2 and J usage is TRBJ2-1; TRBD2 aligns across 8 bases. Germline V gene sequence: CDR1 LGHNA, CDR2 YNFKEQ. The CDR3 has 15 residues. V shed 4 bases, J shed 5 bases, and the junction held 7 bases outside the gene matches. The CDR3 DNA reads as TGTGCCAGCAGCCCCTGGCGGGGGGCCAACAATGAGCAGTTCTTC. Translating gives CASSPWRGANNEQFF.

This clonotype was observed a few times. One base away lies a much larger clone, so this may be a sequencing read error. J is TRBJ2-1 and V is TRBV10-3; D is undetermined. CDR1 is ENHRY, CDR2 SYGVKD, per germline. This CDR3 region has 13 residues. The germline V and J ends were trimmed by 0 bases and 6 bases, with 6 bases remaining between them. Written as DNA, the CDR3 is TGTGCCATCAGTGAGTCGCTGCGCAATGAGCAGTTCTTC. Translation: CAISESLRNEQFF.

This clonotype was recorded many times. The rearrangement joins TRBV14 to TRBJ1-1; 11 positions match TRBD1. This CDR3 comprises 17 residues. Looked up from germline, CDR1 is SGHDN and CDR2 is FVKESK. J gave up 3 bases and V 1 base, and 7 bases lay outside the gene matches. The chain's CDR3 is CASSQVMGQGVYTEAFF. CDR3 DNA: TGTGCCAGCAGCCAAGTAATGGGACAGGGGGTCTACACTGAAGCTTTCTTT.

This clonotype was counted many times. The V gene is TRBV7-9, the J gene TRBJ2-3; no firm D call. This CDR3 is 14 amino acids long. Germline loops: CDR1 SEHNR, CDR2 FQNEAQ (reference sequence). V dropped 10 bases and J dropped 2 bases, with 16 bases sitting between them. The DNA for the CDR3 is TGTGCCACCCGAGACCAGCTCGCCACAGATACGCAGTATTTT. It specifies CATRDQLATDTQYF. The full variable domain, with the rest looked up from reference TRBV7-9 and TRBJ2-3, is DTGVSQNPRHKITKRGQNVTFRCDPISEHNRLYWYRQTLGQGPEFLTYFQNEAQLEKSRLLSDRFSAERPKGSFSTLEIQRTEQGDSAMYLCATRDQLATDTQYFGPGTRLTVL.

This chain joins TRBV20-1 and TRBJ2-1, with TRBD2 matching 9 bases. The V and J ends lost 1 base and 8 bases, in that order; junction bases with no gene match: 6. The germline CDR1 and CDR2 sequences are DFQATT and SNEGSKA (reference sequence). The CDR3 extends over 14 amino acids. The CDR3 coding sequence is TGCAGTGCTAGAGTTGGAGCGGGAGGTCATGAGCAGTTCTTC. Its translation is CSARVGAGGHEQFF.

This CDR3 is CASTGLAGVGSYNEQFF. The CDR3 DNA reads as TGTGCCAGCACGGGACTAGCGGGGGTCGGCTCCTACAATGAGCAGTTCTTC. The rearrangement links TRBV25-1 to TRBJ2-1; TRBD2 agrees at 14 bases. V trimming: 7 bases; J trimming: 0 bases; junction bases outside the gene matches: 5. This CDR3 spans 17 amino acids. The germline V gene has CDR1 MGHDK and CDR2 SYGVNS. Full variable domain (rest looked up from reference TRBV25-1 and TRBJ2-1): EADIYQTPRYLVIGTGKKITLECSQTMGHDKMYWYQQDPGMELHLIHYSYGVNSTEKGDLSSESTVSRIRTEHFPLTLESARPSHTSQYLCASTGLAGVGSYNEQFFGPGTRLTVL.

There are many counts of this clonotype. The chain combines TRBV14 with TRBJ2-3; D is uncertain. Germline assignment: CDR1 SGHDN and CDR2 FVKESK. The V end lost 0 bases, the J end lost 3 bases, and 4 bases lay between the germline ends. The CDR3 runs to 13 residues. The CDR3 DNA reads TGTGCCAGCAGCCAAGATGAAACAGATACGCAGTATTTT. This translates into CASSQDETDTQYF.

This clonotype showed up just a few times. The chain links TRBV18 to TRBJ1-2, with D possibly matching TRBD1 (6 bases). Germline loops: CDR1 KGHSH, CDR2 LQKENI. Trimming removed 2 bases at V and 2 bases at J, with 12 bases between. The CDR3 spans 15 residues. Written as DNA, the CDR3 is TGTGCCAGCTCACCAGAGACAGGCCAAAACTATGGCTACACCTTC. This sequence encodes CASSPETGQNYGYTF.

This clonotype showed up many times. V and J are TRBV7-2 and TRBJ2-1, with D perhaps TRBD2 (6 bases). Germline V gene sequence: CDR1 SGHTA, CDR2 FQGNSA. The V end was cut by 5 bases, the J end by 4 bases, with 15 bases between. This CDR3 region has 15 residues. The CDR3 sequence: CASSTTSGGYNEQFF. In DNA form, the CDR3 reads TGTGCCAGCAGCACCACGTCCGGGGGATACAATGAGCAGTTCTTC.